The clone carrying this T cell receptor beta chain was counted many times. The antigen is undetermined. This CDR3 is built from 14 residues. Germline V gene data show CDR1 as DFQATT and CDR2 as SNEGSKA (reference sequence). V dropped 0 bases and J dropped 1 base, with 9 bases sitting between them. The sample belongs to a study of regulatory T cells in long-lasting Graves disease. In building TCR beta libraries, iRepertoire HTBI primers were used together with Arm-PCR of CDR3 regions. TCRdb used MiXCR to reprocess the multiplex PCR reads, holding one entry per CDR3 protein. The repertoire holds approximately 400,000 distinct CDR3 sequences, about 16% seen once, with over 15% in the top ten. The study's findings and limits: Small numbers of samples may have cut accuracy. Patients with persistent Graves' had lower TCR diversity than newly diagnosed patients.

Regarding time point: newly diagnosed GD, antithyroid drugs for less than 3 months. Extracted PBMC RNA gave rise to the TCR library. The sample was also linked to a second study, of T cells in Graves' hyperthyroidism and ophthalmopathy. That paper states: Progression to ophthalmopathy was predicted a median of approximately 6.4 months early.

The chain links TRBV20-1 to TRBJ1-1; D gene uncertain. The TCR originated in a woman in her 30s with Graves disease. The starting material was peripheral blood mononuclear cells (PBMCs), obtained at new diagnosis, from a patient treated with antithyroid drugs. The CDR3 sequence is CSAREGGPNTEAFF. The CDR3 region has the DNA TGCAGTGCTAGAGAAGGCGGACCGAACACTGAAGCTTTCTTT.